A single sample gave rise to the 2 T cell receptor beta chains below, sequenced in a study of cytomegalovirus exposure and HLA in healthy donors. PCR was performed using 60 Vbeta and 13 Jbeta primers. The data were produced by immunoSEQ multiplex PCR, yet TCRdb's version contains in-frame clones alone and is incomplete. The data contain more than 95,000 clones, 75% to 85% of them seen just once; the ten biggest clones take up 10%. Sequenced sample: PBMCs. These receptor sequences come from a woman between 18 and 29 years old in good health and CMV-seropositive.

This sequence joins TRBV6-1 and TRBJ2-7; 9 bases agree with TRBD2. There are 16 residues in the CDR3. The V gene's germline CDR1 is MNHNS and CDR2 SASEGT. V was pared by 0 bases and J by 4 bases, with 7 bases of the junction left unmatched. The CDR3 protein is CASSEAVVAGEYEQYF. The CDR3 nucleotides are TGTGCCAGCAGTGAAGCGGTGGTAGCGGGAGAGTACGAGCAGTACTTC.

This clone was seen a few times. The CDR3 sequence: CASSPRTGMINTEAFF. The CDR3 coding sequence is TGTGCCAGCAGCCCACGGACAGGGATGATTAACACTGAAGCTTTCTTT. This rearrangement joins TRBV7-8 to TRBJ1-1; 8 bases align to TRBD1. Germline V gene sequence: CDR1 SGHVS, CDR2 FQNEAQ. The V and J ends lost 5 bases and 2 bases, in that order; junction bases with no gene match: 10. The CDR3 contains 16 residues. Combining the CDR3 with reference TRBV7-8 and TRBJ1-1 gives the whole variable domain GAGVSQSPRYKVAKRGQDVALRCDPISGHVSLFWYQQALGQGPEFLTYFQNEAQLDKSGLPSDRFFAERPEGSVSTLKIQRTQQEDSAVYLCASSPRTGMINTEAFFGQGTRLTVV.